Listed here are 6 T cell receptor beta chains from one sample, sequenced in a study of blood T cell repertoires in COVID-19. The method was immunoSEQ multiplex PCR; TCRdb's version includes in-frame clones alone and lacks a portion of them. The sample holds fewer than 400,000 clones, about 87% seen once. The sequenced sample consisted of PBMCs or T cells enriched from blood (not recorded which). These receptors all stem from a woman in her forties or fifties who had recovered from COVID-19.

The rearrangement links TRBV6-2 or TRBV6-3 to TRBJ2-1; TRBD2 matches at 11 bases. The CDR3 sequence is 15 residues long. Trimming at V came to 2 bases and at J to 7 bases, leaving 4 bases not matched to a gene. Germline loops: CDR1 MNHEY, CDR2 SVGEGT. CDR3 sequence reads: CASSYLAGGGNEQFF. The CDR3 nucleotides are TGTGCCAGCAGTTACCTAGCGGGGGGAGGGAATGAGCAGTTCTTC.

The V call is TRBV19, the J call TRBJ1-3, with a tentative D call TRBD1 (6 bases). Per the germline V gene, CDR1 is LNHDA and CDR2 is SQIVND (reference sequence). The CDR3 is 16 amino acids. The V end lost 4 bases, the J end lost 0 bases, and 13 bases lay between the germline ends. CDR3 coding DNA: TGTGCCAGTAGTAGTACAGGGAACCCCTCTGGAAACACCATATATTTT. This gives the protein CASSSTGNPSGNTIYF.

A single count supports this clone. The V and J genes are TRBV7-8 and TRBJ1-5, with TRBD1 as a possible D gene (5 bases). Trimming left V 1 base short and J 6 bases short, with 10 bases between. The CDR3 totals 14 residues. From germline, CDR1 is SGHVS and CDR2 FQNEAQ. CDR3 in DNA: TGTGCCAGCAGCTTAGAACAGGATACTCAGCCCCAGCATTTT. Its protein product is CASSLEQDTQPQHF.

The J gene is TRBJ1-1, the V gene TRBV15, with D unresolved. The V end was cut by 3 bases, the J end by 5 bases, with 10 bases between. The CDR3 loop spans 13 amino acids. Germline values: CDR1 LNHNV, CDR2 YYDKDF (reference sequence). Here the CDR3 reads CATSREEGTEAFF. As DNA, the CDR3 is TGTGCCACCAGCAGGGAGGAGGGAACTGAAGCTTTCTTT.

In nucleotides, the CDR3 is TGTGCCACCAGGGTACAGGGCGACACTGAAGCTTTCTTT. Its protein product is CATRVQGDTEAFF. The chain is built from TRBV15 and TRBJ1-1, with a possible D match to TRBD1 (6 bases). V lost 6 bases, J lost 3 bases, and 11 bases lay in between. Per the germline V gene, CDR1 is LNHNV and CDR2 is YYDKDF (reference sequence). This CDR3 is built from 13 residues.

A word on this clone: Other nucleotide sequences in the sample specify the same CDR3. The chain employs TRBV2 and TRBJ1-5; 8 bases map to TRBD1. CDR1 SNHLY and CDR2 FYNNEI come from the germline V gene. The CDR3 consists of 14 residues. The J segment lost 4 bases and the V segment lost 6 bases, leaving 5 bases of the junction unmatched. The DNA of the CDR3 is TGTGCCAGCAGCACAGGACAGGGAAATCAGCCCCAGCATTTT. Encoded protein: CASSTGQGNQPQHF.